This T cell receptor (beta chain) came from a study of blood T cell repertoires in COVID-19. Across the study: Samples of COVID-19 (acute and convalescent) were obtained from the United States, Italy and Spain. The cDNA or gDNA used as material had been derived from T cells, B-cell-depleted T cells, or PBMCs.

Methods used by the authors: Scientists estimated how many nucleated cells there were by amplifying reference gene primers. Sequenced by immunoSEQ multiplex PCR; TCRdb stores in-frame clones only, minus some. The V and J calls and clone size were taken over from that table, and D and trimming were inferred from the DNA. Altogether a few hundred thousand clones are present, 85% to 90% being singletons, with the ten largest covering roughly 1%. Seattle patient enrollment occurred during active infection, with longitudinal follow-up thereafter. Germline V gives CDR1 SGHVS, CDR2 FNYEAQ. The CDR3 has 13 residues. V trimming: 7 bases; J trimming: 0 bases; junction bases outside the gene matches: 1.

The sample consisted of peripheral blood. The chain links TRBV7-6 to TRBJ2-7, with 9 bases that match TRBD1. This receptor was taken from a woman in her 40s with COVID-19, enrolled during active disease. The CDR3 is CASTTGGSYEQYF. The CDR3 region has the DNA TGTGCCAGCACGACAGGGGGCTCCTACGAGCAGTACTTC.